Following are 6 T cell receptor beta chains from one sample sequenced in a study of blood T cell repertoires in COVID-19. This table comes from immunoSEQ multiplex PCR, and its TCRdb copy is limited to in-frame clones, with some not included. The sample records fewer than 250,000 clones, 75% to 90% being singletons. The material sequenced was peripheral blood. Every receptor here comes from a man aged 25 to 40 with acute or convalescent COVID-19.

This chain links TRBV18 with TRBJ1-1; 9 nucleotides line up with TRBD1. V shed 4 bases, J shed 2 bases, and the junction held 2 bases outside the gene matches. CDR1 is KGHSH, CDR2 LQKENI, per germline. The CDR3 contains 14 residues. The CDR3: CASSRDRVNTEAFF. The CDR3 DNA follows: TGTGCCAGCTCACGGGACAGGGTTAACACTGAAGCTTTCTTT.

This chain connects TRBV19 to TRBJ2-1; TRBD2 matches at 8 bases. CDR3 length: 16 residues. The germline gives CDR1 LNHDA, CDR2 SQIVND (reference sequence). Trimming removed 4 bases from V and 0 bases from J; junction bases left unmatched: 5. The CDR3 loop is CASSTRSGSSYNEQFF. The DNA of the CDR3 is TGTGCCAGTAGTACCAGGAGCGGGAGCTCCTACAATGAGCAGTTCTTC. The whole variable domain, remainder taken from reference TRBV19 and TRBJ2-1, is DGGITQSPKYLFRKEGQNVTLSCEQNLNHDAMYWYRQDPGQGLRLIYYSQIVNDFQKGDIAEGYSVSREKKESFPLTVTSAQKNPTAFYLCASSTRSGSSYNEQFFGPGTRLTVL.

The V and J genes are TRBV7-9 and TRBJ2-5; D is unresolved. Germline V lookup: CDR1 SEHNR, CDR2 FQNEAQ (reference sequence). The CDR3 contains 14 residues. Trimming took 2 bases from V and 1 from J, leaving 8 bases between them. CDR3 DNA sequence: TGTGCCAGCAGCTTAAGTACGGGCCAAGAGACCCAGTACTTC. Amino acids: CASSLSTGQETQYF.

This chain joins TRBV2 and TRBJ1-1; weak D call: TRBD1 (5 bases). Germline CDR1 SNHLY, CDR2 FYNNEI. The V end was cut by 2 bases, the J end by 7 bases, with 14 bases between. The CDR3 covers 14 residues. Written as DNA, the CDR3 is TGTGCCAGCAGTGAACAGGGTCGGTTGGGTGAAGCTTTCTTT. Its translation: CASSEQGRLGEAFF.

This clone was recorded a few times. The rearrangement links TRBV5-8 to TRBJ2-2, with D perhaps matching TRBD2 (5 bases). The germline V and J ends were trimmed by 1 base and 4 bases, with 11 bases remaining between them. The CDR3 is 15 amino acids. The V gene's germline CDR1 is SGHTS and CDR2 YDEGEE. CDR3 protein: CASSLPGRSTGELFF. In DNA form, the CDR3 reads TGTGCCAGCAGCTTGCCGGGAAGGAGCACCGGGGAGCTGTTTTTT.

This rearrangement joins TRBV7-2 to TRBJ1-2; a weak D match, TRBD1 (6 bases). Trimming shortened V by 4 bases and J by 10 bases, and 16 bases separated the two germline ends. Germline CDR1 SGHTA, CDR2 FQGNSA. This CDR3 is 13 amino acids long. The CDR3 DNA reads TGTGCCAGCAGCTACTACAGGGTACGGCACTACACCTTC. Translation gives CASSYYRVRHYTF.